This T cell receptor (beta chain) derives from a study of control samples from healthy donors and cancer patients. The CDR3 is 16 amino acids. J was trimmed by 2 bases and V by 2 bases; bases with no gene match: 8. Germline V gives CDR1 MNHNS, CDR2 SASEGT. Assay: immunoSEQ multiplex PCR; the TCRdb copy retains only in-frame clones and omits some. Here the sample spans about 130,000 clones, 80% to 95% being singletons. Material for sequencing was blood. The chain links TRBV6-1 to TRBJ2-7; 8 nucleotides match TRBD1. This receptor was identified in a man younger than 35 in good health. As DNA, the CDR3 is TGTGCCAGCAGTGAATCCGGACAGGGAACTCCCTACGAGCAGTACGTC. Its translation is CASSESGQGTPYEQYV.